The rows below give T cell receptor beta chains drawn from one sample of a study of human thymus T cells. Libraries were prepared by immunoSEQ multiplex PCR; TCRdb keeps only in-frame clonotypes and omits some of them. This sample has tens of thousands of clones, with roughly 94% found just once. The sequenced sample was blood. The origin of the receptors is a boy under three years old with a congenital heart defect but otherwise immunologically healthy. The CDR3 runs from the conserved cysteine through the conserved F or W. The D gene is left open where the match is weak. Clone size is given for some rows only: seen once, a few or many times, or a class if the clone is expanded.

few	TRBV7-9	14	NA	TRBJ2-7	CASSSGTSSYEQYF	TGTGCCAGCAGCTCAGGGACATCCTCCTACGAGCAGTACTTC
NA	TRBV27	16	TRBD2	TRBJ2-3	CASSPWTSGITDTQYF	TGTGCCAGCAGTCCGTGGACTAGCGGGATCACAGATACGCAGTATTTT
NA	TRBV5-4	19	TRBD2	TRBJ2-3	CASSPDSFSGRVGTDTQYF	TGTGCCAGCAGCCCCGACTCCTTTAGCGGGAGGGTAGGCACAGATACGCAGTATTTT
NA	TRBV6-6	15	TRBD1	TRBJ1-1	CASSPQGGWGTEAFF	TGTGCCAGCAGTCCTCAAGGGGGCTGGGGCACTGAAGCTTTCTTT
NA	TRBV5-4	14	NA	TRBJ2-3	CASSLYTPTDTQYF	TGTGCCAGCAGCTTGTATACCCCCACAGATACGCAGTATTTT
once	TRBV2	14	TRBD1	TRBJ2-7	CASSVNRGQVEQYF	TGTGCCAGCAGTGTAAACAGGGGGCAAGTTGAGCAGTACTTC
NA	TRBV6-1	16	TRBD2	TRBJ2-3	CASSDPPSGSTDTQYF	TGTGCCAGCAGTGATCCACCTAGCGGGAGCACAGATACGCAGTATTTT
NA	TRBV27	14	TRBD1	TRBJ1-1	CASKLTGVNTEAFF	TGTGCCAGCAAACTGACAGGGGTGAACACTGAAGCTTTCTTT
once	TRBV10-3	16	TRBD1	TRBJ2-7	CAISADPGQGFYEQYF	TGTGCCATCAGTGCCGACCCGGGACAGGGCTTCTACGAGCAGTACTTC
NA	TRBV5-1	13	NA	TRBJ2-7	CASSSDSSYEQYF	TGCGCCAGCAGCTCCGACAGTTCCTACGAGCAGTACTTC
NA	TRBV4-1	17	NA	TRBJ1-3	CASSQGSLGRGGNTIYF	TGCGCCAGCAGCCAAGGGTCCCTGGGGAGGGGAGGAAACACCATATATTTT
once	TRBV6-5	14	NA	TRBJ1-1	CASSRRAPGAEAFF	TGTGCCAGCAGTCGCCGGGCCCCCGGGGCTGAAGCTTTCTTT
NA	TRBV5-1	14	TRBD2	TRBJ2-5	CASSPGGKGETQYF	TGCGCCAGCAGCCCGGGAGGGAAGGGAGAGACCCAGTACTTC
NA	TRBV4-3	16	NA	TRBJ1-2	CASSQEWEVRSYGYTF	TGCGCCAGCAGCCAAGAATGGGAAGTGAGATCCTATGGCTACACCTTC
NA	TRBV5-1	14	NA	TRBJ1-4	CASSLGATNEKLFF	TGCGCCAGCAGCTTGGGGGCAACTAATGAAAAACTGTTTTTT
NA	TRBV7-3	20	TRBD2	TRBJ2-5	CASSLRPQARLAGLSETQYF	TGTGCCAGCAGCTTACGACCCCAGGCCCGGCTAGCGGGGCTCTCAGAGACCCAGTACTTC
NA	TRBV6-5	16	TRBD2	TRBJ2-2	CASSSGTSGTVGELFF	TGTGCCAGCAGTTCTGGGACTAGCGGGACGGTAGGGGAGCTGTTTTTT
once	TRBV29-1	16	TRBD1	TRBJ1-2	CSIVQEDRGANYGYTF	TGCAGCATTGTACAAGAGGACAGGGGAGCTAACTATGGCTACACCTTC
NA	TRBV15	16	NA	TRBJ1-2	CATRGFTGTLNYGYTF	TGTGCCACCAGGGGGTTCACCGGGACACTTAACTATGGCTACACCTTC
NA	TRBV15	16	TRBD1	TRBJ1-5	CATALGGQGAGQPQHF	TGTGCCACAGCTCTTGGGGGACAGGGGGCTGGGCAGCCCCAGCATTTT
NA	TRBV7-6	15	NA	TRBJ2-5	CASSPIILGRETQYF	TGTGCCAGCAGCCCGATTATTCTAGGTCGGGAGACCCAGTACTTC
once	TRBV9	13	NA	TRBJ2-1	CASSGSTYNEQFF	TGTGCCAGCAGCGGGTCAACCTACAATGAGCAGTTCTTC
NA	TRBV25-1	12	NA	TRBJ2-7	CASSGSLYEQYF	TGTGCCAGCAGTGGGAGTCTCTACGAGCAGTACTTC
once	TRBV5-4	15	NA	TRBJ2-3	CASSLVPGSGDTQYF	TGTGCCAGCAGCTTGGTTCCGGGTAGTGGGGATACGCAGTATTTT
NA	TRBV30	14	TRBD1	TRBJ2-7	CAYTRQGVSAEQYF	TGTGCCTACACGCGACAGGGGGTCTCTGCCGAGCAGTACTTC
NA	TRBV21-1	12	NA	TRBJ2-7	CASGTASYEQYF	TGTGCCAGCGGGACAGCATCCTACGAGCAGTACTTC
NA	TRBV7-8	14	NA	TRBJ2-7	CASSLEGSSYEQYF	TGTGCCAGCAGCTTAGAGGGGAGCTCCTACGAGCAGTACTTC
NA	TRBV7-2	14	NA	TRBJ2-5	CASSFRGATETQYF	TGTGCCAGCAGCTTCAGGGGCGCGACGGAGACCCAGTACTTC
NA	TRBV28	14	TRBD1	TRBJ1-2	CASSPPTGNYGYTF	TGTGCCAGCAGTCCCCCGACAGGGAACTATGGCTACACCTTC
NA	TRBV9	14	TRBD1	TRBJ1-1	CASSAGGMNTEAFF	TGTGCCAGCAGCGCAGGGGGCATGAACACTGAAGCTTTCTTT
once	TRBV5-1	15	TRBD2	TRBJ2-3	CASAQRGADTDTQYF	TGCGCCAGCGCTCAGCGGGGGGCAGACACAGATACGCAGTATTTT
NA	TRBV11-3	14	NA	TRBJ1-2	CASSLGQGRYGYTF	TGTGCCAGCAGCTTAGGGCAGGGGCGCTATGGCTACACCTTC